This T cell receptor (beta chain) was captured by sequencing in a study of blood T cells in healthy people across ages. A second PCR, run for about 7 to 11 cycles, used a sample-barcoded 5' primer plus a J-beta primer mix. Each of the cDNA molecules was tagged by a template-switch adaptor with 12 random nucleotides. TCRdb reprocessed the 5' RACE reads via MiXCR and lists one record per CDR3 protein. Of almost 300,000 distinct CDR3 sequences listed, roughly 26% are singletons. Study-wide results and caveats: With age, beta diversity per million T cells declined roughly linearly, significantly by 35 to 40.

The CDR3 length is 11 residues. Germline loops: CDR1 SGHRS, CDR2 YFSETQ. V lost 4 bases and J 11 bases, leaving 12 bases between the germline ends. On this clonotype: Its target is unknown.

Sequencing was carried out using blood. V is TRBV5-1 and J is TRBJ2-5; D is perhaps TRBD1 or TRBD2 (5 bases each). The source is a woman in her 70s in good health. Written as DNA, the CDR3 is TGCGCCAGCAGCAGGGACCTGGAGCAGTACTTC. The encoded protein is CASSRDLEQYF.